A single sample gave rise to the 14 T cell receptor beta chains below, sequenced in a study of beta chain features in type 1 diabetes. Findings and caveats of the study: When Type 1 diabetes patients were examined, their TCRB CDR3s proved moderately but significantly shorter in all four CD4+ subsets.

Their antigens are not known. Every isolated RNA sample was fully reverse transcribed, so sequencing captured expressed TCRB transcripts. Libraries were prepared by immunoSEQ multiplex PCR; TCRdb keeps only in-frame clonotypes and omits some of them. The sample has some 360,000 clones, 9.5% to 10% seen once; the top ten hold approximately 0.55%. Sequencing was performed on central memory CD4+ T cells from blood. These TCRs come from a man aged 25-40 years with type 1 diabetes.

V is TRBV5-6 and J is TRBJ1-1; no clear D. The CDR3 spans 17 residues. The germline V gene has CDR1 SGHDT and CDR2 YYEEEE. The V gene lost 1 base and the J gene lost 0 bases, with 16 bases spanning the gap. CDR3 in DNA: TGTGCCAGCAGCTTGAGTGTAGGCGGCAGCTTGAACACTGAAGCTTTCTTT. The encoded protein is CASSLSVGGSLNTEAFF.

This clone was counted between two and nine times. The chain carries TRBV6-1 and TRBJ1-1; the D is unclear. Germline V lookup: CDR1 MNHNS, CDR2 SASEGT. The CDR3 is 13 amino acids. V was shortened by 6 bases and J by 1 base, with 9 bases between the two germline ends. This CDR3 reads CASSQRRNTEAFF. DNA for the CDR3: TGTGCCAGCAGCCAACGGAGGAACACTGAAGCTTTCTTT.

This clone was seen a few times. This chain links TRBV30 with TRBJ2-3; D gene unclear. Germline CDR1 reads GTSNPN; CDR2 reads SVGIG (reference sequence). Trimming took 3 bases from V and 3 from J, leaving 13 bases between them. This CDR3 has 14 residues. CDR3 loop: CAWRVQLGTDTQYF. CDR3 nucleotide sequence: TGTGCCTGGAGGGTACAGCTGGGGACAGATACGCAGTATTTT.

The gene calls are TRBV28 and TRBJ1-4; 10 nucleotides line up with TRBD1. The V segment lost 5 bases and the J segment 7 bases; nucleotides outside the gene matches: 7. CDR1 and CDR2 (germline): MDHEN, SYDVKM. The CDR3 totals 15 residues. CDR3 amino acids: CASSEGQGGREKLFF. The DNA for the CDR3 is TGTGCCAGCAGTGAAGGACAGGGGGGACGTGAAAAACTGTTTTTT.

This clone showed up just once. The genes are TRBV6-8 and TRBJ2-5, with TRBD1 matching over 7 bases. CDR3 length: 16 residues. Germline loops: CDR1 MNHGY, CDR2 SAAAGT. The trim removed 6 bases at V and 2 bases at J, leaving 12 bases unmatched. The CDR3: CASSRRGPLSQETQYF. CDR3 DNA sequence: TGTGCCAGCAGCAGAAGGGGGCCCCTAAGTCAAGAGACCCAGTACTTC.

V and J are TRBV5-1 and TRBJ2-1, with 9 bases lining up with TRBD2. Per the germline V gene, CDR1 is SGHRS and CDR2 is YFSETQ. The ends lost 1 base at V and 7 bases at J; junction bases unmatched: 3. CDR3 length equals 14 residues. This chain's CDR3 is CASSLPTSGNEQFF. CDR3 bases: TGCGCCAGCAGCTTGCCCACTAGCGGGAATGAGCAGTTCTTC.

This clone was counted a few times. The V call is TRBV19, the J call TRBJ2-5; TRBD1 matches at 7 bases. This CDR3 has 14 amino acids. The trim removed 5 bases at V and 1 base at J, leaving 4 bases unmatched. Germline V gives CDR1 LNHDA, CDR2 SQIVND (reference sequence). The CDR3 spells CASSRQGVQETQYF. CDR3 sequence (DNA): TGTGCCAGTAGTCGGCAGGGGGTCCAAGAGACCCAGTACTTC.

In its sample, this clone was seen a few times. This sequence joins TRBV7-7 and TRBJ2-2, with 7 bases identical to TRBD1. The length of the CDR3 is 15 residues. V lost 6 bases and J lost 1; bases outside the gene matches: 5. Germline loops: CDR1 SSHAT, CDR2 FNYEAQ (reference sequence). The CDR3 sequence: CASRLGQLNTGELFF. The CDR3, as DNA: TGTGCCAGCAGACTGGGACAGCTGAACACCGGGGAGCTGTTTTTT.

CDR3 protein: CASSLNQPPQETQYF. The CDR3 region has the DNA TGCGCCAGCAGCTTGAATCAACCTCCCCAAGAGACCCAGTACTTC. This chain connects TRBV5-1 to TRBJ2-5; the D is unclear. The CDR3 contains 15 residues. CDR1 and CDR2 (germline): SGHRS, YFSETQ. V dropped 1 base and J dropped 1 base, with 11 bases sitting between them.

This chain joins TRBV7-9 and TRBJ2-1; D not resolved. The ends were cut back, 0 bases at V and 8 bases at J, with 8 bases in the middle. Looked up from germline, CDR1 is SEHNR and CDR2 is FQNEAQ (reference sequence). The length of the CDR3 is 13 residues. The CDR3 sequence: CASSLAHSDEQFF. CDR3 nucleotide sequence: TGTGCCAGCAGCTTAGCTCACAGCGATGAGCAGTTCTTC.

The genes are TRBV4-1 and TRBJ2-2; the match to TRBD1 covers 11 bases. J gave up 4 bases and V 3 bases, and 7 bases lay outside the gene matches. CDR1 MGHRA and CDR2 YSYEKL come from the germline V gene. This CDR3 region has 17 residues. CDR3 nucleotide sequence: TGCGCCAGCAGCCAGTCCGGACAGGGGGCCGGCACCGGGGAGCTGTTTTTT. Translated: CASSQSGQGAGTGELFF.

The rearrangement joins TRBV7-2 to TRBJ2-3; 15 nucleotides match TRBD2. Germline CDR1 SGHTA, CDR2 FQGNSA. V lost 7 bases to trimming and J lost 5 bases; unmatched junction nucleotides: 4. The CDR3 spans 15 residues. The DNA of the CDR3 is TGTGCCAGCATGCGGGGACTAGCGGGAGGAGATACGCAGTATTTT. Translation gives CASMRGLAGGDTQYF.

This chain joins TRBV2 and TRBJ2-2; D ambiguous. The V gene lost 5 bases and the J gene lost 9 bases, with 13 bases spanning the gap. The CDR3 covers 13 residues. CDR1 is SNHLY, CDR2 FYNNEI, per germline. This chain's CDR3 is CASSLTLARELFF. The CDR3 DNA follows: TGTGCCAGCAGTTTAACCCTGGCCCGGGAGCTGTTTTTT.

The CDR3 loop reads CASSLERAGLTEAFF. The CDR3 DNA is TGTGCCAGCAGCTTAGAACGGGCAGGTTTAACTGAAGCTTTCTTT. The chain has TRBV7-8 and TRBJ1-1; D gene unclear. Looked up from germline, CDR1 is SGHVS and CDR2 is FQNEAQ. This CDR3 spans 15 amino acids. V lost 1 base, J lost 5 bases, and 14 bases lay in between.